The 21 T cell receptor beta chains in this list originate from one sample, sequenced in a study of CD8 T cells in Susac syndrome (dated by TCRdb to the late 2010s). Receptor amplification or capture employed the immunoSEQ multiplex PCR assay. RNA was extracted using the RNeasy kit, and about 0.5 to 1 ug of the RNA was reverse transcribed with random hexamers. Starting from the raw public reads, TCRdb applied fastp trimming at Q25, assembled clones with MiXCR and retained in-frame beta chains. Rows with a matching CDR3 protein are joined into one entry that keeps the most common DNA and genes. This sample gives some 260,000 distinct CDR3 sequences in total; 70% to 90% of them show up just once. The ten largest clones take up 0.11% of the sample. The specimen sequenced was CD8+ T cells from PBMCs. Receptor source: a human donor with multiple sclerosis.

This chain connects TRBV27 to TRBJ2-7, with D possibly matching TRBD2 (6 bases). Trimming removed 8 bases at V and 4 bases at J, with 18 bases between. The germline V gene has CDR1 MNHEY and CDR2 SMNVEV (reference sequence). This CDR3 has 14 residues. This CDR3 reads CASGLGRLGYEQYF. The CDR3 nucleotides read TGTGCCAGCGGATTGGGGAGGTTGGGATACGAGCAGTACTTC.

The chain has TRBV19 and TRBJ1-1; no definite D call. The length of the CDR3 is 14 residues. Germline-derived CDR1 and CDR2 are LNHDA and SQIVND (reference sequence). V was pared by 5 bases and J by 2 bases, with 12 bases between. Here the CDR3 DNA reads TGTGCCAGTAGTTTGGGAATCGATAACACTGAAGCTTTCTTT. It encodes CASSLGIDNTEAFF.

The genes are TRBV4-2 and TRBJ1-4; 7 bases line up with TRBD1. The germline V gene encodes CDR1 LGHNA and CDR2 YNFKEQ. V gave up 4 bases and J gave up 5 bases; unmatched junction bases: 4. CDR3 length equals 14 residues. In DNA form, the CDR3 reads TGTGCCAGCAGCCCATGGGGACAGAATGAAAAACTGTTTTTT. Amino acids: CASSPWGQNEKLFF.

In this sample, this clonotype turned up once. This chain uses TRBV19 with TRBJ2-4; 8 bases match TRBD1. This CDR3 comprises 14 residues. V shed 1 base, J shed 6 bases, and the junction held 2 bases outside the gene matches. The germline V gene encodes CDR1 LNHDA and CDR2 SQIVND (reference sequence). CDR3 nucleotides: TGTGCCAGTAGTATAGCCGGGACAGGAAACATTCAGTACTTC. This sequence encodes CASSIAGTGNIQYF. The entire variable domain, with the rest obtained from reference TRBV19 and TRBJ2-4, is as follows: DGGITQSPKYLFRKEGQNVTLSCEQNLNHDAMYWYRQDPGQGLRLIYYSQIVNDFQKGDIAEGYSVSREKKESFPLTVTSAQKNPTAFYLCASSIAGTGNIQYFGAGTRLSVL.

The genes are TRBV27 and TRBJ2-7, with D hard to call. The CDR3 loop spans 13 amino acids. Germline CDR1 reads MNHEY; CDR2 reads SMNVEV (reference sequence). Trimming left V 6 bases short and J 6 bases short, with 15 bases between. The DNA of the CDR3 is TGTGCCAGCAGCCCAAGTTGGGGTCCCGAGCAGTACTTC. Translation gives CASSPSWGPEQYF.

V usage is TRBV29-1 and J usage is TRBJ2-3, with a tentative D call TRBD1 (6 bases). V was trimmed by 3 bases and J by 6 bases, leaving 13 bases between them. The CDR3 is 13 residues long. Germline lookup yields CDR1 SQVTM and CDR2 ANQGSEA. The CDR3 DNA follows: TGCAGCGTTGAGGACAGATCTGATGATACGCAGTATTTT. Protein: CSVEDRSDDTQYF.

The J gene is TRBJ1-4, the V gene TRBV7-9, with D unresolved. The V and J ends lost 8 bases and 5 bases respectively, with 12 bases between them. The CDR3 has 13 amino acids. Germline CDR1 is SEHNR and CDR2 is FQNEAQ (reference sequence). The CDR3 spells CASEGPQNEKLFF. The CDR3 nucleotides read TGTGCCAGCGAAGGTCCACAAAATGAAAAACTGTTTTTT.

This clonotype has a handful of counts. The chain joins TRBV7-9 to TRBJ1-2, with a possible D match to TRBD1 (6 bases). Germline-derived CDR1 and CDR2 are SEHNR and FQNEAQ (reference sequence). Trimming removed 9 bases at V and 8 bases at J, with 13 bases between. The CDR3 runs 11 residues. The CDR3 sequence: CASREGGGYTF. CDR3 nucleotides: TGTGCCAGTAGAGAGGGGGGCGGCTACACCTTC.

The rearrangement uses TRBV4-1 and TRBJ1-1; D not certain. Germline V gene data show CDR1 as MGHRA and CDR2 as YSYEKL. This CDR3 region has 14 residues. The V end lost 2 bases, the J end lost 1 base, and 8 bases lay between the germline ends. Here the CDR3 DNA reads TGCGCCAGCAGCCAATATGGGTGGAACACTGAAGCTTTCTTT. Translation gives CASSQYGWNTEAFF.

This chain joins TRBV7-9 and TRBJ2-1; D unresolved. V lost 4 bases and J 0 bases, leaving 16 bases between the germline ends. Germline-derived CDR1 and CDR2 are SEHNR and FQNEAQ (reference sequence). There are 17 residues in the CDR3. The CDR3 sequence is CASSSPTTAYSYNEQFF. The DNA of the CDR3 is TGTGCCAGCAGCTCCCCAACAACAGCTTACTCCTACAATGAGCAGTTCTTC. Supplemented by reference TRBV7-9 and TRBJ2-1, the full variable domain reads DTGVSQNPRHKITKRGQNVTFRCDPISEHNRLYWYRQTLGQGPEFLTYFQNEAQLEKSRLLSDRFSAERPKGSFSTLEIQRTEQGDSAMYLCASSSPTTAYSYNEQFFGPGTRLTVL.

The chain recombines TRBV5-5 with TRBJ1-2; D is unresolved. Trimming cost V 1 base and J 6 bases, with 13 bases left between them. Germline values: CDR1 SGHKS, CDR2 YYEKEE (reference sequence). The CDR3 extends over 14 amino acids. Here the CDR3 reads CASSLYGEGDGYTF. CDR3 coding DNA: TGTGCCAGCAGCTTGTACGGGGAGGGAGATGGCTACACCTTC.

The chain carries TRBV10-3 and TRBJ1-1; 12 nucleotides agree with TRBD1. Per the germline V gene, CDR1 is ENHRY and CDR2 is SYGVKD. V was clipped by 6 bases and J by 2 bases; unmatched bases: 7. The CDR3 runs 16 residues. CDR3: CAIRKGQGAFNTEAFF. Here the CDR3 DNA reads TGTGCCATCAGGAAGGGACAGGGGGCATTTAACACTGAAGCTTTCTTT.

This chain joins TRBV2 and TRBJ1-2; 11 nucleotides agree with TRBD1. Germline-derived CDR1 and CDR2 are SNHLY and FYNNEI. After removal of 9 bases from V and 2 bases from J, the junction contained 8 bases not matched to a gene. The CDR3 is 15 amino acids. The CDR3 sequence is CASSNRDRGNYGYTF. CDR3 DNA: TGTGCCAGTTCGAACCGGGACAGGGGGAACTATGGCTACACCTTC.

This clonotype turned up a few times. This chain uses TRBV6-1 with TRBJ2-7; TRBD2 matches at 12 bases. V was clipped by 3 bases and J by 5 bases; unmatched bases: 2. Germline-derived CDR1 and CDR2 are MNHNS and SASEGT. CDR3 length equals 14 residues. CDR3 region: CASSETSGRDEQYF. In DNA, the CDR3 is TGTGCCAGCAGTGAGACTAGCGGGAGAGACGAGCAGTACTTC.

This chain links TRBV5-1 with TRBJ2-5, with unresolved D. With 5 bases removed from V and 5 bases from J, the gap between germline ends came to 10 bases. The CDR3 contains 12 residues. Germline V lookup: CDR1 SGHRS, CDR2 YFSETQ. CDR3 nucleotides: TGCGCCAGCAGAATTACAACGGAGACCCAGTACTTC. Amino acid sequence: CASRITTETQYF.

This chain links TRBV12-3 or TRBV12-4 with TRBJ1-4, with D possibly matching TRBD1 (5 bases). The CDR3 length is 15 residues. The ends were cut back, 4 bases at V and 4 bases at J, with 13 bases in the middle. CDR3 sequence: CASSSLGRDNEKLFF. CDR3 in DNA: TGTGCCAGCAGTTCGTTGGGACGTGATAATGAAAAACTGTTTTTT.

The chain couples TRBV4-1 to TRBJ2-3, with 11 bases identical to TRBD2. The CDR3 covers 16 residues. Germline-derived CDR1 and CDR2 are MGHRA and YSYEKL. V trimming: 5 bases; J trimming: 7 bases; junction bases outside the gene matches: 11. CDR3 loop: CASSSAIAGGPHTQYF. CDR3 DNA: TGCGCCAGCAGCAGCGCGATAGCGGGAGGGCCCCATACGCAGTATTTT.

The J gene is TRBJ2-7, the V gene TRBV13; 8 bases agree with TRBD1. CDR3 length: 14 residues. V lost 4 bases to trimming and J lost 5 bases; unmatched junction nucleotides: 7. Per the germline V gene, CDR1 is PRHDT and CDR2 is FYEKMQ (reference sequence). CDR3 sequence reads: CASSSPGQVHEQYF. CDR3 nucleotides: TGTGCCAGCAGCTCCCCGGGACAGGTCCACGAGCAGTACTTC.

The V and J genes are TRBV20-1 and TRBJ1-1; no definite D call. V was shortened by 3 bases and J by 0 bases, with 11 bases between the two germline ends. Germline CDR1 and CDR2: DFQATT and SNEGSKA (reference sequence). The CDR3 is made up of 14 amino acids. CDR3 sequence reads: CSASLKTLNTEAFF. For the CDR3, the DNA is TGCAGTGCTAGCCTTAAAACTTTGAACACTGAAGCTTTCTTT.

The J gene is TRBJ2-2, the V gene TRBV6-6, with D possibly matching TRBD1 (6 bases). Germline V gene sequence: CDR1 MNHNY, CDR2 SVGAGI (reference sequence). Trimming pared 5 bases from V and 6 bases from J, leaving 16 bases between. The CDR3 runs 15 residues. This CDR3 reads CASSHRTVNPGELFF. For the CDR3, the DNA is TGTGCCAGCAGTCACCGGACAGTAAATCCCGGGGAGCTGTTTTTT.

The chain couples TRBV13 to TRBJ2-1; the D gene is possibly TRBD2 (5 bases). The CDR3 length is 14 residues. The V and J ends lost 0 bases and 8 bases respectively, with 11 bases between them. Germline values: CDR1 PRHDT, CDR2 FYEKMQ (reference sequence). CDR3 region: CASSLGLVGHEQFF. The CDR3 DNA follows: TGTGCCAGCAGCTTAGGACTAGTGGGCCATGAGCAGTTCTTC.